This T cell receptor (beta chain) was identified during a study of cytomegalovirus exposure and HLA in healthy donors. From germline, CDR1 is MNHEY and CDR2 SVGAGI. The CDR3 is made up of 12 amino acids. V was clipped by 8 bases and J by 8 bases, with 15 bases between them. The PCR used 60 Vbeta and 13 Jbeta primers. Sequenced by immunoSEQ multiplex PCR; TCRdb stores in-frame clones only, minus some. The sample lists some 180,000 clones, around 70% occurring once. This clone was observed a handful of times. Its antigen is not known. Notes on the study in general: In vitro, a few CMV-associated chains proved specific for CMV antigens.

The material sequenced was PBMCs. This chain connects TRBV6-5 to TRBJ1-2; the D is unclear. The receptor was derived from a male donor in good health and CMV-seronegative. CDR3 sequence reads: CASRRESGGYTF. The CDR3 DNA is TGTGCCAGCCGGCGGGAATCGGGGGGCTACACCTTC.